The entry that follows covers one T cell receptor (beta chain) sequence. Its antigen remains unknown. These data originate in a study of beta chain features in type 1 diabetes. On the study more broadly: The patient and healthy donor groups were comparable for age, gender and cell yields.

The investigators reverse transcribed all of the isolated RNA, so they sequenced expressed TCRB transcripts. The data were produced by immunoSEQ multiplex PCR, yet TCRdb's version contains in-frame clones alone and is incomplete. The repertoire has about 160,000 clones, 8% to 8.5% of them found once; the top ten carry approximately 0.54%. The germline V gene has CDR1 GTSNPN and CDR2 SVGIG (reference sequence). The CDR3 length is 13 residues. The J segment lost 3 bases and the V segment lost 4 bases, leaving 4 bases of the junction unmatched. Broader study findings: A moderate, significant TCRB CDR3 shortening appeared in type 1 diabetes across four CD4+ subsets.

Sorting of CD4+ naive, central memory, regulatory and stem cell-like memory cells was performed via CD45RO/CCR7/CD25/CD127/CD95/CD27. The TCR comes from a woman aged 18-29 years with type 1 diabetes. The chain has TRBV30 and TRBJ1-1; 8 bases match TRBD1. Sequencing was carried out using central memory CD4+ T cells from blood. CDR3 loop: CAWNPQGDTEAFF. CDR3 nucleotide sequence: TGTGCCTGGAACCCACAGGGGGACACTGAAGCTTTCTTT.